These 18 T cell receptor beta chains came from one sample sequenced in a study of control samples from healthy donors and cancer patients. TCRdb's copy holds only in-frame clones and misses some; the assay was immunoSEQ multiplex PCR. The top ten clones hold about 5.5% of a sample with over 100,000 clones, 80% to 95% of them seen once. The material sequenced was blood. These receptors originate from a man between 18 and 29 years old in good health.

V gene TRBV29-1 combines with J gene TRBJ2-1, with TRBD2 identical over 8 bases. This CDR3 contains 17 residues. V lost 0 bases to trimming and J lost 10 bases; unmatched junction nucleotides: 17. Per the germline V gene, CDR1 is SQVTM and CDR2 is ANQGSEA. As DNA, the CDR3 is TGCAGCGTTGAAGATCGGTGGCAGGGTCCTCGCGGGGGGGAGCAGTTCTTC. Translation: CSVEDRWQGPRGGEQFF.

This sequence joins TRBV19 and TRBJ2-5; 12 bases are shared with TRBD2. J was trimmed by 7 bases and V by 5 bases; bases with no gene match: 2. The CDR3 is made up of 13 amino acids. CDR1 and CDR2 (germline): LNHDA, SQIVND (reference sequence). The CDR3 DNA sequence: TGTGCCAGTAGTGGGGGACTAGCGGGGACCCAGTACTTC. Amino acids: CASSGGLAGTQYF.

The chain employs TRBV10-3 and TRBJ1-2; no reliable D call. Germline V gene data show CDR1 as ENHRY and CDR2 as SYGVKD. The CDR3 sequence is 13 residues long. With 3 bases removed from V and 4 bases from J, the gap between germline ends came to 9 bases. The CDR3 is CAISEGIGYGYTF. The CDR3 DNA reads as TGTGCCATCAGTGAAGGGATCGGCTATGGCTACACCTTC.

The chain couples TRBV5-4 to TRBJ2-1; 7 bases fit TRBD2. Germline V gene sequence: CDR1 SGHNT, CDR2 YYREEE (reference sequence). Unmatched junction bases numbered 11, after V lost 3 bases and J lost 8 bases. The length of the CDR3 is 15 residues. The DNA of the CDR3 is TGTGCCAGCAGCTCCCGAGGCGGGGGTGGCGATGAGCAGTTCTTC. As protein: CASSSRGGGGDEQFF.

The rearrangement uses TRBV5-5 and TRBJ2-3, with TRBD1 matching over 9 bases. J was trimmed by 2 bases and V by 4 bases; bases with no gene match: 8. Germline-derived CDR1 and CDR2 are SGHKS and YYEKEE (reference sequence). CDR3 length: 16 amino acids. CDR3: CASSHGDRVNTDTQYF. The CDR3 DNA follows: TGTGCCAGCAGCCATGGGGACAGGGTTAACACAGATACGCAGTATTTT.

The chain uses TRBV19 and TRBJ2-3, with no clear D. CDR1 LNHDA and CDR2 SQIVND come from the germline V gene (reference sequence). The V end was cut by 3 bases, the J end by 1 base, with 5 bases between. The CDR3 covers 13 residues. The CDR3, as DNA: TGTGCCAGTAGTATCTACGGCACAGATACGCAGTATTTT. Its protein is CASSIYGTDTQYF.

The V call is TRBV28, the J call TRBJ2-1, with D uncertain. CDR1 is MDHEN and CDR2 is SYDVKM in the germline V gene. Trimming stripped 6 bases from V and 6 bases from J, with 3 bases between. The CDR3 has 10 amino acids. Here the CDR3 DNA reads TGTGCCAGCAGCCGCAATGAGCAGTTCTTC. Translation: CASSRNEQFF.

The chain couples TRBV12-5 to TRBJ1-2; TRBD1 might be the D (6 bases). V lost 5 bases, J lost 7 bases, and 29 bases lay in between. This CDR3 has 18 residues. Germline V gene lookup returns CDR1 LGHNT and CDR2 FRNRAP. The CDR3 DNA reads TGTGCTAGTGGTCCAGACCTTAGGAGGGGGGCTCAAATATCTGGCTACACCTTC. Amino acid sequence: CASGPDLRRGAQISGYTF.

The rearrangement uses TRBV9 and TRBJ1-4; TRBD1 is a possible D gene (6 bases). V lost 4 bases and J lost 5, with 12 bases in between. CDR1 and CDR2 from the germline V gene are SGDLS and YYNGEE. This CDR3 is built from 14 residues. CDR3 nucleotide sequence: TGTGCCAGCAGCCGGGGGCAGGGGAATGAAAAACTGTTTTTT. Its translation is CASSRGQGNEKLFF.

The gene calls are TRBV7-3 and TRBJ2-1; weak D call: TRBD2 (6 bases). The germline gives CDR1 SGHTA, CDR2 FQGTGA. The CDR3 spans 16 residues. Trimming left V 5 bases short and J 2 bases short, with 16 bases between. The CDR3, as DNA: TGTGCCAGCAGCCCGACTCCGGGACTTACCTACAATGAGCAGTTCTTC. Translating it yields CASSPTPGLTYNEQFF.

V usage is TRBV28 and J usage is TRBJ2-7; 11 nucleotides match TRBD1. The CDR3 is made up of 15 amino acids. J was trimmed by 6 bases and V by 5 bases; bases with no gene match: 9. Germline V lookup: CDR1 MDHEN, CDR2 SYDVKM. CDR3 residues: CASSVDRGRVVEQYF. The CDR3 DNA reads as TGTGCCAGCAGTGTGGACAGGGGGCGGGTTGTCGAGCAGTACTTC.

With respect to this clone: The sample carries other DNA sequences with the same CDR3. The chain has TRBV5-1 and TRBJ2-7, with a tentative D call TRBD1 (5 bases). The CDR3 has 12 amino acids. V lost 4 bases and J lost 3, with 8 bases in between. The V gene's germline CDR1 is SGHRS and CDR2 YFSETQ. CDR3: CASSQDSYEQYF. DNA of the CDR3: TGCGCCAGCAGCCAAGACAGCTACGAGCAGTACTTC.

The chain combines TRBV24-1 with TRBJ1-1; TRBD1 aligns across 7 bases. The germline CDR1 and CDR2 sequences are KGHDR and SFDVKD. This CDR3 is 17 amino acids long. The V segment lost 4 bases and the J segment 1 base; nucleotides outside the gene matches: 11. CDR3 DNA: TGTGCCACCAGTGAGACCGTTCTGGACAGGAGGAACACTGAAGCTTTCTTT. Translation: CATSETVLDRRNTEAFF.

The gene calls are TRBV3-1 (or the pseudogene TRBV3-2) and TRBJ1-6; D unclear. Deletions cut 1 base from V and 10 bases from J, with 5 bases between. Per germline, CDR1 LGHDT and CDR2 YNNKEL (reference sequence). CDR3 length: 12 residues. The CDR3 region has the DNA TGTGCCAGCAGCCAAGCGGCGTCACCCCTCCACTTT. Protein product: CASSQAASPLHF.

V usage is TRBV10-3 and J usage is TRBJ2-7, with 8 bases that match TRBD1. Germline V gene lookup returns CDR1 ENHRY and CDR2 SYGVKD. V lost 5 bases, J lost 1 base, and 10 bases stayed unmatched. This CDR3 is built from 16 residues. CDR3 coding DNA: TGTGCCATCAGTACCCCGGCGGACAGGGCATCCTACGAGCAGTACTTC. Its translation is CAISTPADRASYEQYF.

J is TRBJ2-5 and V is TRBV5-6, with TRBD2 matching over 15 bases. The CDR3 is 16 amino acids. The V gene end was trimmed by 3 bases and the J gene end by 5 bases; junction bases not matched to a gene: 5. CDR1 SGHDT and CDR2 YYEEEE come from the germline V gene. CDR3 sequence reads: CASSSGLAGGLETQYF. CDR3 DNA: TGTGCCAGCAGCTCGGGACTAGCGGGGGGTCTCGAGACCCAGTACTTC.

This clone was found a few times. This chain joins TRBV3-1 (or the pseudogene TRBV3-2) and TRBJ1-3; the D is unclear. From germline, CDR1 is LGHDT and CDR2 YNNKEL (reference sequence). This CDR3 has 14 amino acids. V lost 1 base and J 3 bases, leaving 7 bases between the germline ends. In nucleotides, the CDR3 is TGTGCCAGCAGCCAAGGGGAGAGTGGAAACACCATATATTTT. Its translation: CASSQGESGNTIYF.

The J gene is TRBJ1-3, the V gene TRBV5-1; D gene unclear. Germline V gene lookup returns CDR1 SGHRS and CDR2 YFSETQ. There are 11 residues in the CDR3. The germline V and J ends were trimmed by 3 bases and 9 bases, with 7 bases remaining between them. CDR3 sequence: CASSWRGTIYF. The CDR3 bases are TGCGCCAGCAGCTGGAGAGGCACCATATATTTT.